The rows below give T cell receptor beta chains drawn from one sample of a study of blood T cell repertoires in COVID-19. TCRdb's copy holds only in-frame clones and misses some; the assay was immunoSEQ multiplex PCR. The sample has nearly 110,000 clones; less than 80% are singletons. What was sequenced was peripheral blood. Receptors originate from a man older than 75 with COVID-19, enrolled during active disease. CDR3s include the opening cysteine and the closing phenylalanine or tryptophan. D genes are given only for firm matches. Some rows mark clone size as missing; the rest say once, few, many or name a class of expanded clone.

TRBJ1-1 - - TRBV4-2 TGTGCCAGCAGCCAAGTAGTGACAGAGAACACTGAAGCTTTCTTT CASSQVVTENTEAFF
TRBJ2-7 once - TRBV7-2 TGTGCCAGCAGCGGTGGGCGGGGGCGTGCCTACGAGCAGTACTTC CASSGGRGRAYEQYF
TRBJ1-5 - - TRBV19 TGTGCCAGTAGTACGGTTAGGGGGTCGTATAGCAATCAGCCCCAGCATTTT CASSTVRGSYSNQPQHF
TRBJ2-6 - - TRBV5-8 TGTGCCAGCAGCTTGGTTCAGGATAGCTCTGGGGCCAACGTCCTGACTTTC CASSLVQDSSGANVLTF
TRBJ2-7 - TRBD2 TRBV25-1 TGTGCCAGCAGTGTTAGCGGGAAAGACTCCTACGAGCAGTACTTC CASSVSGKDSYEQYF
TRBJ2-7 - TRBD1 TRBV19 TGTGCCAGTAGTATCCTACAGGGGCCCCACTACGAGCAGTACTTC CASSILQGPHYEQYF
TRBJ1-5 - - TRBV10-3 TGTGCCATAACGGAGGACGGGAATCAGCCCCAGCATTTT CAITEDGNQPQHF
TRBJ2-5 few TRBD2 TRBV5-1 TGCGCCAGCAGCTTCGCGGCTAGCGGGGTAATACAAGAGACCCAGTACTTC CASSFAASGVIQETQYF
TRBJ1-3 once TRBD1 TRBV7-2 TGTGCCAGCAGCTTAACTCAGGGGGCTCAAAACACCATATATTTT CASSLTQGAQNTIYF
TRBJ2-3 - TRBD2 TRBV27 TGTGCCAGGGTCCACCCGTTTCTAGCGGGAGGAGATACGCAGTATTTT CARVHPFLAGGDTQYF
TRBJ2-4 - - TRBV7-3 TGTGCCAGCAGCTCTCAGGGTGGTCCATCCAAAAACATTCAGTACTTC CASSSQGGPSKNIQYF
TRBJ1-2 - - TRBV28 TGTGCCAGCAGTCCCGACAGTGACTATGGCTACACCTTC CASSPDSDYGYTF
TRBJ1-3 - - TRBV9 TGTGCCAGCAGCGTAGAGGGAGCTGGAAACACCATATATTTT CASSVEGAGNTIYF
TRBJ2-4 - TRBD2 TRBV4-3 TGCGCCAGCAGCCATGGACTAGCGGGAACAGAAAACATTCAGTACTTC CASSHGLAGTENIQYF
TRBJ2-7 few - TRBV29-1 TGCAGCGTTGAGAGTACAGGAAACTCCTACGAGCAGTACTTC CSVESTGNSYEQYF
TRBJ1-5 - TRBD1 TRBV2 TGTGCCAGCAGTGGAACAGGGGGAGGACAGCCCCAGCATTTT CASSGTGGGQPQHF
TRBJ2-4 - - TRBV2 TGTGCCAGCAGTCTAGACGCCAAAAACATTCAGTACTTC CASSLDAKNIQYF
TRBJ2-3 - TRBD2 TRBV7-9 TGTGCCAGCAGCTCAGGACTAGCGGGAGTTTCCAGGGCCACAGATACGCAGTATTTT CASSSGLAGVSRATDTQYF
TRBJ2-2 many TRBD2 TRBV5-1 TGCGCCAGCAGCAAGGAACTAGCGGGGAACACCGGGGAGCTGTTTTTT CASSKELAGNTGELFF
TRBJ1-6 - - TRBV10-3 TGTGCCATCAGTGAGTCCGGAGACGAGAATTCACCCCTCCACTTT CAISESGDENSPLHF
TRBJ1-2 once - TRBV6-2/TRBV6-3 TGTGCCAGCAGTTTACCAGGTGGTTTCTATGGCTACACCTTC CASSLPGGFYGYTF
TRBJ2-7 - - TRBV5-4 TGTGCCAGCAGCAACCCAGACAGCTACGAGCAGTACTTC CASSNPDSYEQYF
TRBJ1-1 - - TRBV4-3 TGCGCCAGCAGCCAAGAATTTCGTCCGGGTCTCACTGAAGCTTTCTTT CASSQEFRPGLTEAFF
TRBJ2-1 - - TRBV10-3 TGTGCCATCAGTGAGTCACCGGAGACCTTCTACAATGAGCAGTTCTTC CAISESPETFYNEQFF
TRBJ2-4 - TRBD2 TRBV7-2 TGTGCCAGCAGCCCAGGATTTGGGAGGGACATTCAGTACTTC CASSPGFGRDIQYF
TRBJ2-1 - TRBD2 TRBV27 TGTGCCAGCAGTCCATGGGGGACTACTCCCCACAATGAGCAGTTCTTC CASSPWGTTPHNEQFF
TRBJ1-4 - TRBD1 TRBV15 TGTGCCACCAGCAGAAACACAGGGGGCACTGAAAAACTGTTTTTT CATSRNTGGTEKLFF
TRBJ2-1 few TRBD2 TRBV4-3 TGCGCCAGCAGCCAAGGCCTACTAGCGCCGAGCTCCTACAATGAGCAGTTCTTC CASSQGLLAPSSYNEQFF
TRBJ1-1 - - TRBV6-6 TGTGCCAGCAGTTACGGAGGGAACACTGAAGCTTTCTTT CASSYGGNTEAFF
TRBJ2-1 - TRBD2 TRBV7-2 TGTGCCAGCACCGAGCGGGAGGGCCGCCAGTTCTTC CASTEREGRQFF
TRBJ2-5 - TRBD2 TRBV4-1 TGCGCCAGCAGCCAGGGGTCTAGCGGGTACCAAGAGACCCAGTACTTC CASSQGSSGYQETQYF
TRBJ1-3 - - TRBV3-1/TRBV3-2 TGTGCCAGCAGCCTAACGGGGGGGGGACGAACCCTCTCTGGAAACACCATATATTTT CASSLTGGGRTLSGNTIYF
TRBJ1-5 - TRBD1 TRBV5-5 TGTGCCAGCAGCACCGGGACAGGGGACCAGCCCCAGCATTTT CASSTGTGDQPQHF
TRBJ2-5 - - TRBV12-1 TGTGCCAGCAGCCTACTAGGAGGGCCAAAGACCCAGTACTTC CASSLLGGPKTQYF
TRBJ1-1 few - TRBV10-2 TGCGCCAGCTGGGAGGGGGACACTGAAGCTTTCTTT CASWEGDTEAFF
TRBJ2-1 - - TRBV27 TGTGCCAGCGGGCTCAGGGCAGCCTACAATGAGCAGTTCTTC CASGLRAAYNEQFF
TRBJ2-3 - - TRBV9 TGTGCCAGCAGCGGCCAGTTGGTCCCCACAGATACGCAGTATTTT CASSGQLVPTDTQYF
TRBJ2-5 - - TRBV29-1 TGCAGCGTTGAGGGCGGGGGCGAGACCCAGTACTTC CSVEGGGETQYF
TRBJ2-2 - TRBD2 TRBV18 TGTGCCAGCTCACCACGGGCTAGCGGGAGCGCAGACACCGGGGAGCTGTTTTTT CASSPRASGSADTGELFF
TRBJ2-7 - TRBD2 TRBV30 TGTGCCTGGAGTCTCAGGACTAGAGGCACCTACGAGCAGTACTTC CAWSLRTRGTYEQYF